The rows below give T cell receptor beta chains drawn from one sample of a study of T cells in Graves' hyperthyroidism and ophthalmopathy. TCRdb itself ran the multiplex PCR reads through MiXCR, one entry per CDR3 protein. The sample carries approximately 560,000 distinct CDR3 sequences, less than 20% recorded once. What was sequenced was blood. The receptors derive from a woman in her 30s with Graves' hyperthyroidism. Each CDR3 is given with its conserved first and last residue. Each record gives: J gene, D gene, clone size, V gene, CDR3 DNA, CDR3 protein. A D gene is named only where the DNA matches it firmly. Not all rows give a size; the values are once, few, many and, for expanded clones, a class.

TRBJ2-1 | TRBD1 | few | TRBV7-9 | TGTGCCAGCAGCCGTACTACAGGGGGCAACTACAATGAGCAGTTCTTC | CASSRTTGGNYNEQFF
TRBJ2-7 | TRBD2 | many | TRBV20-1 | TGCAGTGCTAGTGAGCGGGAGAGTTACGAGCAGTACTTC | CSASERESYEQYF
TRBJ2-1 | . | few | TRBV7-2 | TGTGCCAGCAGCTTCTCCGGGACTCCTGAGGAGCAGTTCTTC | CASSFSGTPEEQFF
TRBJ1-1 | . | few | TRBV4-1 | TGCGCCAGCAGCCAAGTTCGTGGGGGCACTGAAGCTTTCTTT | CASSQVRGGTEAFF
TRBJ1-6 | . | . | TRBV30 | TGTGCCTGGACCCCTGGGGAGGAGTCACCCCTCCACTTT | CAWTPGEESPLHF
TRBJ2-1 | . | . | TRBV4-2 | TGTGCCAGCAGCCCTCGAACAGACTCCTACAATGAGCAGTTCTTC | CASSPRTDSYNEQFF
TRBJ1-3 | . | . | TRBV3-1 | TGTGCCAGCAGCCCACCAGGGCGGACTGGAAACACCATATATTTT | CASSPPGRTGNTIYF
TRBJ1-2 | . | many | TRBV6-1 | TGTGCCAGCGGTCGAGGGTATGACTATGGCTACACCTTC | CASGRGYDYGYTF
TRBJ2-5 | . | many | TRBV28 | TGTGCCAGCAGATTCAGGGTCGGGGAGACCCAGTACTTC | CASRFRVGETQYF
TRBJ2-3 | TRBD2 | many | TRBV13 | TGTGCCAGCAGCTCCAACGGACTAGCGGGAGGGCCCCTTAACACAGATACGCAGTATTTT | CASSSNGLAGGPLNTDTQYF
TRBJ2-5 | TRBD1 | many | TRBV28 | TGTGCCAGCAGACACCGACAGGGAATTCAAGAGACCCAGTACTTC | CASRHRQGIQETQYF
TRBJ2-3 | TRBD2 | many | TRBV20-1 | TGCAGTGCTAGAGAGGGACTAGCGGGAGGATCCCGCACAGATACGCAGTATTTT | CSAREGLAGGSRTDTQYF
TRBJ2-5 | . | . | TRBV10-3 | TGTGCCATCATGGCTTCGGGGTACCAAGAGACCCAGTACTTC | CAIMASGYQETQYF
TRBJ1-6 | TRBD1 | . | TRBV13 | TGTGCCAGCAGCAAGGGACAGGGGGGTTCACCCCTCCACTTT | CASSKGQGGSPLHF
TRBJ2-3 | . | many | TRBV12-3/TRBV12-4 | TGTGCCAGCACCGACCGGGACCGAAGCACAGATACGCAGTATTTT | CASTDRDRSTDTQYF
TRBJ2-1 | TRBD1 | many | TRBV11-2 | TGTGCCAGCAGCACCACAGGGGGTTCCTACAATGAGCAGTTCTTC | CASSTTGGSYNEQFF
TRBJ2-1 | TRBD2 | . | TRBV5-5 | TGTGCCAGCAGCCCGGGACTAGCGGGGGGAAATGGTGATGAGCAGTTCTTC | CASSPGLAGGNGDEQFF
TRBJ2-7 | . | . | TRBV7-2 | TGTGCCAGCAGCCGTGAACCCGGGACTCAAACCTACGAGCAGTACTTC | CASSREPGTQTYEQYF
TRBJ1-5 | TRBD1 | many | TRBV6-2/TRBV6-3 | TGTGCCAGCAGTTACGACGGGACAGGGGGCCAAACTAATCAGCCCCAGCATTTT | CASSYDGTGGQTNQPQHF
TRBJ2-7 | . | many | TRBV20-1 | TGCAGTGCTAGGCACCCGAGGGCCTACGAGCAGTACTTC | CSARHPRAYEQYF
TRBJ2-1 | . | . | TRBV7-9 | TGTGCCAGCAACTTACTCGACAGATACAATGAGCAGTTCTTC | CASNLLDRYNEQFF
TRBJ2-7 | . | many | TRBV3-1 | TGTGCCAGCAGCCAAGGGCGTAGTGAGGCGGTCGAGCAGTACTTC | CASSQGRSEAVEQYF
TRBJ2-1 | . | many | TRBV3-1 | TGTGCCAGCAGCCAGATGGGCAATGAGCAGTTCTTC | CASSQMGNEQFF
TRBJ2-1 | TRBD2 | many | TRBV20-1 | TGCAGTGCTAGAGATCCTAGCGGGAAGGCGCAGTTCTTC | CSARDPSGKAQFF
TRBJ2-7 | TRBD2 | many | TRBV6-2/TRBV6-3 | TGTGCCAGCAGTTCAGGAGCAACTAGCGGGACGTTGGAGCAGTACTTC | CASSSGATSGTLEQYF
TRBJ1-6 | TRBD1 | many | TRBV7-2 | TGTGCCAGCAGCTTACAAGGACAGGGAAATTCACCCCTCCACTTT | CASSLQGQGNSPLHF
TRBJ1-2 | TRBD1 | many | TRBV2 | TGTGCCAGCAGTGTTGACAGGGGTTATAACTATGGCTACACCTTC | CASSVDRGYNYGYTF
TRBJ2-1 | . | . | TRBV10-3 | TGTGCCATCAGTGAAGGAATGGGGGGTACCCCCTACAATGAGCAGTTCTTC | CAISEGMGGTPYNEQFF